Reported below is one TCR beta chain. What it recognizes is unknown. These data are taken from a study of CD4 T cells in relation to SARS-CoV-2 and coronaviruses. The germline CDR1 and CDR2 sequences are LNHNV and YYDKDF (reference sequence). With V trimmed by 1 base and J by 2 bases, 4 bases remained unmatched. This CDR3 region has 16 residues. 80,000 to 100,000 naive or memory CD4+ cells were cultured with CEF peptides for about 10 days. The data were produced by immunoSEQ multiplex PCR, yet TCRdb's version contains in-frame clones alone and is incomplete. The sample contains tens of thousands of clones, 60% to 80% of which appear only once.

V gene TRBV15 combines with J gene TRBJ2-5; 10 positions agree with TRBD2. This TCR was recovered from an adult with COVID-19. The sample was memory CD4+ T cells from PBMCs, cultured in vitro. The CDR3 here is CATSRGERGGQETQYF. CDR3 DNA sequence: TGTGCCACCAGCAGAGGCGAGCGGGGGGGTCAAGAGACCCAGTACTTC.